This TCR beta chain originates from a study of human T cells and chemical hapten exposure. Overall study: Per-sample variation in TCR yield stemmed mainly from small pooled library volume differences.

During construction of the library, unique molecular identifiers were attached to individual cDNA molecules for quantitative, reproducible TCR counting. One entry per CDR3 protein results from TCRdb running MiXCR on the RACE reads. Among tens of thousands of distinct CDR3 sequences, 9.5% to 12% were seen once, and the ten largest hold roughly 4.2%. Germline CDR1 SGHRS, CDR2 YFSETQ. Trimming removed 9 bases at V and 5 bases at J, with 18 bases between. This CDR3 is built from 13 residues. Noted time point: patch test 1, 2 weeks after DPC sensitization. The treatment was: therapeutic diphenylcyclopropenone sensitization with weekly scalp DPC. Each donor was an alopecia patient between 18 and 70 years of age who qualified for DPC. This clonotype was recorded many times. The target antigen is unknown. Study-wide points: It should be noted that donors had alopecia, so their immune response may differ from healthy people's.

V and J are TRBV5-1 and TRBJ2-7, with D perhaps assigned TRBD1 or TRBD2 (6 bases each). The sample consisted of whole blood, taken in connection with sensitization to the hapten diphenylcyclopropenone (DPC). This sequence was found in a woman aged 45-65 years with alopecia areata. Some clones in this sample may be carry-over from other donors' samples. The CDR3 DNA reads as TGCGCCACCGGCCGGACGGGGGCGGACGAGCAGTACTTC. Its translation: CATGRTGADEQYF. Full variable domain (outside the CDR3, taken from reference TRBV5-1 and TRBJ2-7): KAGVTQTPRYLIKTRGQQVTLSCSPISGHRSVSWYQQTPGQGLQFLFEYFSETQRNKGNFPGRFSGRQFSNSRSEMNVSTLELGDSALYLCATGRTGADEQYFGPGTRLTVT.